Sequencing of this TCR beta chain was carried out in a study of regulatory T cells in long-lasting Graves disease. In germline, CDR1 is DFQATT, CDR2 SNEGSKA (reference sequence). This CDR3 has 14 amino acids. V gave up 6 bases and J gave up 3 bases, with 17 bases separating them. Findings and caveats of the study: Sample size, which was small, may have reduced accuracy. Persistent Graves' patients showed less TCR diversity than newly diagnosed patients showed.

Arm-PCR of CDR3 regions with iRepertoire HTBI primers generated TCR beta libraries. TCRdb reprocessed the multiplex PCR reads with MiXCR, giving one entry per CDR3 protein. The sample includes about 330,000 distinct CDR3 sequences, 15% to 20% of them seen just once. This clonotype has a handful of counts. Its antigen remains unidentified. Documented time point: newly diagnosed GD, antithyroid drugs for less than 3 months. PBMCs provided the RNA from which the TCR library was made. Graves' disease diagnosis was established per American Thyroid Association guidelines. These data were also filed under a second study, of T cells in Graves' hyperthyroidism and ophthalmopathy. This second report adds: The model predicted ophthalmopathy a median approximately seven months before onset.

The specimen comprised peripheral blood mononuclear cells (PBMCs), sampled at new diagnosis, from a patient treated with antithyroid drugs. This chain links TRBV20-1 with TRBJ1-2; TRBD1 might be the D (6 bases). The sequence was obtained from a woman aged 18-29 years with Graves disease. CDR3 amino acids: CSAPTGTGHYGYTF. As DNA, the CDR3 is TGCAGTGCCCCCACGGGCACAGGGCACTATGGCTACACCTTC.